A single sample gave rise to the 15 T cell receptor beta chains below, sequenced in a study of cytomegalovirus exposure and HLA in healthy donors. A multiplex PCR was run with 60 Vbeta primers and 13 Jbeta primers. Here immunoSEQ multiplex PCR was the method, and the copy in TCRdb shows in-frame clones only, minus some. The top ten clones hold approximately 1.4% of a sample with 150,000 to 180,000 clones, around 74% of them seen once. Sequenced: PBMCs. The receptors here all came from a man aged 18 to 29 in good health and CMV-seronegative.

The rearrangement uses TRBV5-5 and TRBJ2-3; D may be TRBD2 (5 bases). The V end was cut by 1 base, the J end by 2 bases, with 11 bases between. Germline V gives CDR1 SGHKS, CDR2 YYEKEE (reference sequence). CDR3 length equals 15 residues. This CDR3 reads CASSLKAATTDTQYF. The CDR3 bases are TGTGCCAGCAGCTTGAAAGCGGCAACCACAGATACGCAGTATTTT. The full variable domain, with the rest looked up from reference TRBV5-5 and TRBJ2-3, is DAGVTQSPTHLIKTRGQQVTLRCSPISGHKSVSWYQQVLGQGPQFIFQYYEKEERGRGNFPDRFSARQFPNYSSELNVNALLLGDSALYLCASSLKAATTDTQYFGPGTRLTVL.

This sequence joins TRBV4-1 and TRBJ1-4, with D hard to call. V was clipped by 3 bases and J by 8 bases, with 10 bases between them. The CDR3 has 13 amino acids. Germline assignment: CDR1 MGHRA and CDR2 YSYEKL. CDR3 protein: CASSQRVGEKLFF. CDR3 sequence (DNA): TGCGCCAGCAGCCAGAGGGTGGGAGAAAAACTGTTTTTT.

The gene calls are TRBV6-5 and TRBJ1-5, with a weak D call TRBD1 (6 bases). The V end was cut by 5 bases, the J end by 5 bases, with 13 bases between. The CDR3 loop spans 14 amino acids. CDR1 MNHEY and CDR2 SVGAGI come from the germline V gene. As DNA, the CDR3 is TGTGCCAGCAGTCCAGGGGCAAACTATCAGCCCCAGCATTTT. This gives the protein CASSPGANYQPQHF.

This rearrangement joins TRBV19 to TRBJ2-7; maybe TRBD1 (5 bases). V lost 3 bases to trimming and J lost 5 bases, with 17 bases between them. This CDR3 region has 15 residues. Per germline, CDR1 LNHDA and CDR2 SQIVND (reference sequence). Written as DNA, the CDR3 is TGTGCCAGTAGTATCCGGCAGGGTATTGTCGACGAGCAGTACTTC. The encoded protein is CASSIRQGIVDEQYF.

A single count supports this clone. The chain is built from TRBV11-2 and TRBJ2-3; 8 positions agree with TRBD2. Germline CDR1 reads SGHAT; CDR2 reads FQNNGV. Trimming at V came to 6 bases and at J to 5 bases, leaving 10 bases not matched to a gene. CDR3 length: 15 residues. CDR3 nucleotides: TGTGCCAGCAGGTCCTGGGGACTAGGGGGAGATACGCAGTATTTT. Residues: CASRSWGLGGDTQYF.

This clone was detected once. The V and J genes are TRBV10-3 and TRBJ2-4, with D maybe TRBD2 (6 bases). The CDR3 has 12 residues. V lost 10 bases to trimming and J lost 8 bases, with 15 bases between them. Germline lookup yields CDR1 ENHRY and CDR2 SYGVKD. The CDR3 DNA sequence: TGTGCCACGGCGTTGGAGGGCGACATTCAGTACTTC. Encoded protein: CATALEGDIQYF.

The DNA of the CDR3 is TGTGCCAGCAGTAGCTCCAGTGGGTCGGGCACCATATATTTT. Translated: CASSSSSGSGTIYF. J is TRBJ1-3 and V is TRBV6-5; D gene ambiguous. Looked up from germline, CDR1 is MNHEY and CDR2 is SVGAGI. CDR3 length: 14 residues. V lost 5 bases and J lost 9, with 17 bases in between.

This chain joins TRBV4-3 and TRBJ2-1, with 12 bases matching TRBD2. J was trimmed by 5 bases and V by 1 base; bases with no gene match: 15. The germline gives CDR1 LGHNA, CDR2 YSLEER. The CDR3 spans 20 residues. The CDR3 loop is CASSQGPGVLAGGFNNEQFF. Here the CDR3 DNA reads TGCGCCAGCAGCCAAGGCCCGGGGGTACTAGCGGGAGGTTTCAACAATGAGCAGTTCTTC.

This chain connects TRBV18 to TRBJ2-3; D is ambiguous. Trimming left V 3 bases short and J 1 base short, with 5 bases between. The CDR3 has 13 amino acids. The germline gives CDR1 KGHSH, CDR2 LQKENI. The CDR3 bases are TGTGCCAGCTCACCGGCAGGCACAGATACGCAGTATTTT. The encoded protein is CASSPAGTDTQYF.

This clone came up a few times. The sample holds other DNA sequences that translate to the same CDR3. The genes are TRBV4-3 and TRBJ1-4; D perhaps matches TRBD1 (5 bases). This CDR3 has 14 residues. V dropped 1 base and J dropped 8 bases, with 11 bases sitting between them. Germline CDR1 is LGHNA and CDR2 is YSLEER. This CDR3 is CASSQGQGNEKLFF. CDR3 DNA sequence: TGCGCCAGCAGCCAAGGGCAGGGTAACGAAAAACTGTTTTTT.

The chain is built from TRBV7-9 and TRBJ2-3; 7 bases agree with TRBD2. The germline V gene has CDR1 SEHNR and CDR2 FQNEAQ (reference sequence). This CDR3 is 13 amino acids long. V gave up 8 bases and J gave up 0 bases; unmatched junction bases: 2. The DNA of the CDR3 is TGTGCCAGCGGGGGGGGGAGCACAGATACGCAGTATTTT. This gives the protein CASGGGSTDTQYF.

This chain connects TRBV29-1 to TRBJ1-1; tentatively, D is TRBD1 (6 bases). Germline CDR1 is SQVTM and CDR2 is ANQGSEA. CDR3 length: 13 residues. V lost 7 bases to trimming and J lost 4 bases, with 16 bases between them. CDR3 amino acids: CSAGRQGSTEAFF. DNA for the CDR3: TGCAGCGCTGGCCGGCAGGGGAGCACTGAAGCTTTCTTT. Looking up the rest from reference TRBV29-1 and TRBJ1-1 gives the full variable domain: SAVISQKPSRDICQRGTSLTIQCQVDSQVTMMFWYRQQPGQSLTLIATANQGSEATYESGFVIDKFPISRPNLTFSTLTVSNMSPEDSSIYLCSAGRQGSTEAFFGQGTRLTVV.

The rearrangement links TRBV5-4 to TRBJ1-2, with D tentatively TRBD1 (6 bases). Trimming took 1 base from V and 8 from J, leaving 15 bases between them. The V gene's germline CDR1 is SGHNT and CDR2 YYREEE (reference sequence). This CDR3 has 14 amino acids. The CDR3 DNA is TGTGCCAGCAGCTTGAGGGGGGGCGCTAGGGGCTACACCTTC. Translation: CASSLRGGARGYTF.

V gene TRBV19 combines with J gene TRBJ1-3; D possibly corresponds to TRBD1 (6 bases). CDR1 and CDR2 from the germline V gene are LNHDA and SQIVND (reference sequence). There are 17 residues in the CDR3. The V end lost 1 base, the J end lost 2 bases, and 15 bases lay between the germline ends. This chain's CDR3 is CASSIGGTGITGNTIYF. The CDR3 DNA reads as TGTGCCAGTAGTATAGGGGGAACAGGGATCACTGGAAACACCATATATTTT.

The V gene is TRBV4-1, the J gene TRBJ1-5; D unclear. Per germline, CDR1 MGHRA and CDR2 YSYEKL. V lost 3 bases and J lost 3, with 12 bases in between. The CDR3 contains 15 residues. DNA for the CDR3: TGCGCCAGCAGCCATTACCCCGCGGACAATCAGCCCCAGCATTTT. It encodes CASSHYPADNQPQHF.